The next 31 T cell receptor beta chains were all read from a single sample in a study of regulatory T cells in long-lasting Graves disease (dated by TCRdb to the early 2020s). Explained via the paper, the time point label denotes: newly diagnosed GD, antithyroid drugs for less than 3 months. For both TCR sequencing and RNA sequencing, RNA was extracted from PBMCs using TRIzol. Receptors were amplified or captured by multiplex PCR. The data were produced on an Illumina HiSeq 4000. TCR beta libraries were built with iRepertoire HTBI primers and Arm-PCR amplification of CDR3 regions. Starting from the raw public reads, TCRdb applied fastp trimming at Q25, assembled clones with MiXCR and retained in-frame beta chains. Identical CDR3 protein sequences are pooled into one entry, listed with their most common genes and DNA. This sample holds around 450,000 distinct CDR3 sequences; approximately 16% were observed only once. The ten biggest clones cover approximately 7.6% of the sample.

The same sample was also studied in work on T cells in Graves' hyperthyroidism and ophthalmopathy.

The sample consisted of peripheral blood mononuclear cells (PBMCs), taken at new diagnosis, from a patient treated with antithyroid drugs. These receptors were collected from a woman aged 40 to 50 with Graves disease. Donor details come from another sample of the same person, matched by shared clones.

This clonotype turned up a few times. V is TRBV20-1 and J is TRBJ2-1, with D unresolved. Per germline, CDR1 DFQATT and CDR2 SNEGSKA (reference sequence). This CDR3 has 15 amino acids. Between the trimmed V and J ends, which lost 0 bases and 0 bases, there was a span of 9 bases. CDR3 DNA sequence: TGCAGTGCTAGAGATATTTCCAGCTCCTACAATGAGCAGTTCTTC. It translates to CSARDISSSYNEQFF.

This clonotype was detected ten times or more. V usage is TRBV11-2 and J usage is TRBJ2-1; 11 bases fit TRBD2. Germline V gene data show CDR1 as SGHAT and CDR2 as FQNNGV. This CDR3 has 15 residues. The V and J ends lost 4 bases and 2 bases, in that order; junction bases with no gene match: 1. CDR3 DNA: TGTGCCAGCAGCTCGACTAGCGGGGCCTACAATGAGCAGTTCTTC. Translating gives CASSSTSGAYNEQFF.

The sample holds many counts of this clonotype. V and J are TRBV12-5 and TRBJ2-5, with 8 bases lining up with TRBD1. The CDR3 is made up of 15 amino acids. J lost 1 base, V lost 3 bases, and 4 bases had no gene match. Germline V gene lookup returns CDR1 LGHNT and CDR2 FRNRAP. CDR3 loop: CASGFDRGGQETQYF. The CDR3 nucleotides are TGTGCTAGTGGTTTCGACAGGGGTGGCCAAGAGACCCAGTACTTC. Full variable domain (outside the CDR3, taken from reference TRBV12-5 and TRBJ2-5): DARVTQTPRHKVTEMGQEVTMRCQPILGHNTVFWYRQTMMQGLELLAYFRNRAPLDDSGMPKDRFSAEMPDATLATLKIQPSEPRDSAVYFCASGFDRGGQETQYFGPGTRLLVL.

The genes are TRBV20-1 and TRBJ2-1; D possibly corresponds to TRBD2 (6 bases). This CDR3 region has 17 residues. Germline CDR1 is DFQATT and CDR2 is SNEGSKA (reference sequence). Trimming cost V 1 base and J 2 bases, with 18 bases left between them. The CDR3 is CSARGGSGWGPYNEQFF. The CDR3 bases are TGCAGTGCTAGAGGTGGTAGCGGCTGGGGACCCTACAATGAGCAGTTCTTC.

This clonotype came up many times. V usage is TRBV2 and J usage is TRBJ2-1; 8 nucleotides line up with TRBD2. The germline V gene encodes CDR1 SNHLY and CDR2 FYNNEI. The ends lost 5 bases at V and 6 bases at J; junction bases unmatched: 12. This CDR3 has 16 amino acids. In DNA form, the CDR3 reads TGTGCCAGCAGTTACCCGGGACTAGGAGTGGGCAATGAGCAGTTCTTC. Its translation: CASSYPGLGVGNEQFF.

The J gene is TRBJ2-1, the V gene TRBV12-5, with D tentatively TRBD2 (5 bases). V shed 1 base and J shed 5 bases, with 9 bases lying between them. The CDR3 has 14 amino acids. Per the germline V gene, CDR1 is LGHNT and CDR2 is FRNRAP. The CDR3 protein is CASGLGTRDNEQFF. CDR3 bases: TGTGCTAGTGGTTTGGGGACTCGAGACAATGAGCAGTTCTTC.

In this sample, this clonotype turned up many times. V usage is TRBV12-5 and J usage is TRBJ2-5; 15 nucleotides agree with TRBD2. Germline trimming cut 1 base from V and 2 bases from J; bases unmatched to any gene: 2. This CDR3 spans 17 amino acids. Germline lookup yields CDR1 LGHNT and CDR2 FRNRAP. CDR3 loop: CASGLGGLAGGQETQYF. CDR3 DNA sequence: TGTGCTAGTGGTTTGGGAGGACTAGCGGGAGGGCAAGAGACCCAGTACTTC.

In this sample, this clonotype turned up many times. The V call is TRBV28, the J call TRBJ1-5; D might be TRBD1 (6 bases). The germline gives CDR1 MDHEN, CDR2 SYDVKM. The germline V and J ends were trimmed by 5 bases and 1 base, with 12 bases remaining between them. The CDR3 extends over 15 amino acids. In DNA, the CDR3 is TGTGCCAGCAGTCCCGTCCAGGGGAGCAATCAGCCCCAGCATTTT. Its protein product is CASSPVQGSNQPQHF.

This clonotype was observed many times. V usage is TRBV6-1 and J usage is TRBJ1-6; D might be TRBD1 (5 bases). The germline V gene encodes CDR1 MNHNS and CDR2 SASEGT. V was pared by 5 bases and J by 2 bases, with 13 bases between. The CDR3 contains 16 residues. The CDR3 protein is CASSRRPGAYNSPLHF. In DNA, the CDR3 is TGTGCCAGCAGTCGACGTCCGGGGGCCTATAATTCACCCCTCCACTTT.

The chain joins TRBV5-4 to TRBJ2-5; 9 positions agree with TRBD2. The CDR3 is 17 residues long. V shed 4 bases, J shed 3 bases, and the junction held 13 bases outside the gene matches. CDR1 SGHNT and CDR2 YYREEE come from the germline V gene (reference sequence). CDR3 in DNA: TGTGCCAGCAGCCCGGGGGTAGCGGGAGCAGGGAAAGAGACCCAGTACTTC. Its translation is CASSPGVAGAGKETQYF.

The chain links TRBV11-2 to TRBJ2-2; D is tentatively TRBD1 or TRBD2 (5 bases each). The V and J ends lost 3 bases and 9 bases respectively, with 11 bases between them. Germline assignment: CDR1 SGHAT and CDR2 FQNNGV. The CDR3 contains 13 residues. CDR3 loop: CASSLNPGRELFF. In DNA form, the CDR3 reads TGTGCCAGCAGCTTGAATCCGGGGCGGGAGCTGTTTTTT.

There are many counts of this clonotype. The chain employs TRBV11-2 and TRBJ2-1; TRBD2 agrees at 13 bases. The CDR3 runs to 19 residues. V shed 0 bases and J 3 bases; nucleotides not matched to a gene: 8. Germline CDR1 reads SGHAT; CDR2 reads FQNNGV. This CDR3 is CASSLEGTSGTNFYNEQFF. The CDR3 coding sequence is TGTGCCAGCAGCTTAGAAGGGACTAGCGGGACCAATTTCTACAATGAGCAGTTCTTC.

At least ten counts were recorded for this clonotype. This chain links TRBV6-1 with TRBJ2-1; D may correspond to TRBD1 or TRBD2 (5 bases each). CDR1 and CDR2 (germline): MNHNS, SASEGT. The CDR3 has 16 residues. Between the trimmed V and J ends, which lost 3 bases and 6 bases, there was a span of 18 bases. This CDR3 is CASSDSRGPTSNEQFF. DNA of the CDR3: TGTGCCAGCAGTGATTCAAGGGGACCAACCTCCAATGAGCAGTTCTTC.

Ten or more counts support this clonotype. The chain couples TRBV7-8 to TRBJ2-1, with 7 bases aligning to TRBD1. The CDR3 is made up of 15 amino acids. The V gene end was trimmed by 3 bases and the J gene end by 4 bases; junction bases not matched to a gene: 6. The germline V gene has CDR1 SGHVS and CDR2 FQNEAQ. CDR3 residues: CASSLGQRLYNEQFF. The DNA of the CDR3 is TGTGCCAGCAGCTTGGGACAGCGATTATACAATGAGCAGTTCTTC.

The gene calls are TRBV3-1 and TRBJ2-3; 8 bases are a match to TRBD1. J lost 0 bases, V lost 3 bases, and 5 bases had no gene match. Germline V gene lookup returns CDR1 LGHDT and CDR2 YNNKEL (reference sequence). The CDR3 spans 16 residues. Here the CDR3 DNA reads TGTGCCAGCAGCCATCTAAGGACAGGGAGCACAGATACGCAGTATTTT. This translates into CASSHLRTGSTDTQYF.

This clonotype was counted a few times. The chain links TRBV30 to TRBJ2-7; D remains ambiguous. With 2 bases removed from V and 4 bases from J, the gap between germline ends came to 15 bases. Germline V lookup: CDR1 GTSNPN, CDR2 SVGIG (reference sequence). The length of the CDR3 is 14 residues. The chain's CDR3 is CAWSQGVKEYEQYF. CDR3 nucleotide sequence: TGTGCCTGGAGTCAAGGCGTTAAAGAATACGAGCAGTACTTC.

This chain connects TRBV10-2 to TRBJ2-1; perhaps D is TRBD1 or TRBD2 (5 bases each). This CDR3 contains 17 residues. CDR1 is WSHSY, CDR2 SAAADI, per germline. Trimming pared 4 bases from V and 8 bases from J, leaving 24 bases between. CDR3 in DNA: TGCGCCAGCAGTGGGGGGTTACGGCTCACCCATGGGGATGAGCAGTTCTTC. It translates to CASSGGLRLTHGDEQFF.

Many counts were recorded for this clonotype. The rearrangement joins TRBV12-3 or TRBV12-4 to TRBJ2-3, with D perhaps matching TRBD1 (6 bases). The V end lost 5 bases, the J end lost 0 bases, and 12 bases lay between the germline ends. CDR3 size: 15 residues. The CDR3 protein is CASSARDTSTDTQYF. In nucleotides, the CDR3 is TGTGCCAGCAGTGCTCGGGACACCAGCACAGATACGCAGTATTTT.

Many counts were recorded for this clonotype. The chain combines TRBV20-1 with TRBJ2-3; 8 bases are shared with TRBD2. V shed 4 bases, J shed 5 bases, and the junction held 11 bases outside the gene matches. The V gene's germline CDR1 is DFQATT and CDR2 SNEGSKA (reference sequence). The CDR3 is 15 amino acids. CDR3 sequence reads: CSATGGDKGGDTQYF. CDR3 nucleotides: TGCAGTGCTACCGGGGGGGATAAGGGAGGAGATACGCAGTATTTT.

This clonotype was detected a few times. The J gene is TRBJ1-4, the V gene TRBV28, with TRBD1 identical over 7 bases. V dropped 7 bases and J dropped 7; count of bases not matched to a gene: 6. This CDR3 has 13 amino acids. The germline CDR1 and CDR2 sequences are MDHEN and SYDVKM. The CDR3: CASTLAGGEKLFF. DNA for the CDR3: TGTGCCAGCACCCTGGCAGGGGGTGAAAAACTGTTTTTT. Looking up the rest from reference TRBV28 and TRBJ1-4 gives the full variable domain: DVKVTQSSRYLVKRTGEKVFLECVQDMDHENMFWYRQDPGLGLRLIYFSYDVKMKEKGDIPEGYSVSREKKERFSLILESASTNQTSMYLCASTLAGGEKLFFGSGTQLSVL.

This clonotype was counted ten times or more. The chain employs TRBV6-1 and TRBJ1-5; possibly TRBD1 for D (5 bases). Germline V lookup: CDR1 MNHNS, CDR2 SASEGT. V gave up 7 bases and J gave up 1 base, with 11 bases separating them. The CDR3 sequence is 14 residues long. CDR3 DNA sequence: TGTGCCAGCACCCGCGGGGGGAGCAATCAGCCCCAGCATTTT. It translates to CASTRGGSNQPQHF.

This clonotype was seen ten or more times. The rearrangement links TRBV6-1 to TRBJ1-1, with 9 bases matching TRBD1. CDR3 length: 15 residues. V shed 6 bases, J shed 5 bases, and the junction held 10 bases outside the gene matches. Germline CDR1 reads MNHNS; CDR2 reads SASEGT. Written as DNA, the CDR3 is TGTGCCAGCAGCCCCACAGGGGGCTGGAAGACTGAAGCTTTCTTT. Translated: CASSPTGGWKTEAFF.

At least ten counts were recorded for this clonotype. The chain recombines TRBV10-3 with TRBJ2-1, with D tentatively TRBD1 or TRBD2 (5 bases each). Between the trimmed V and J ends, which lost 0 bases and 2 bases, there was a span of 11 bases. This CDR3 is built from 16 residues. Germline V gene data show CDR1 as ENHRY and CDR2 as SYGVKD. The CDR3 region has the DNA TGTGCCATCAGTGAGTCGGGACCAAACACCTACAATGAGCAGTTCTTC. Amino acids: CAISESGPNTYNEQFF.

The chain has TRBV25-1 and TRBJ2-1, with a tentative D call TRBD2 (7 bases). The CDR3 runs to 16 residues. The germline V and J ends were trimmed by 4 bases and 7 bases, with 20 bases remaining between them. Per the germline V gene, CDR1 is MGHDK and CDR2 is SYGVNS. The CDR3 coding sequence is TGTGCCAGCAGTGGATTAGTTGGGGGGGCGCCTAATGAGCAGTTCTTC. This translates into CASSGLVGGAPNEQFF.

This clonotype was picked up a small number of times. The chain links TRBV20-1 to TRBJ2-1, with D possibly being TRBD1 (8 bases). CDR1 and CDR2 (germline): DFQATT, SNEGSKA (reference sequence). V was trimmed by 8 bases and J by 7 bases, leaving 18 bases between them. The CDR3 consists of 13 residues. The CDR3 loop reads CSTNTGGGNEQFF. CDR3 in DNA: TGCAGTACAAACACAGGGGGGGGGAATGAGCAGTTCTTC.

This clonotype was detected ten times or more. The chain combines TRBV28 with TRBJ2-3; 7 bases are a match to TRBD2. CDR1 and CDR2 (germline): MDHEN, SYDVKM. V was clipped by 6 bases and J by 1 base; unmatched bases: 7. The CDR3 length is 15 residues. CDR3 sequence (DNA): TGTGCCAGCAGACCTCATCTAGCGGGCACAGATACGCAGTATTTT. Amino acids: CASRPHLAGTDTQYF.

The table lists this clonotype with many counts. The DNA of the CDR3 is TGTGCCAGCTCACCACCGGGGGGACAAAGCACAGATACGCAGTATTTT. Translated, it gives CASSPPGGQSTDTQYF. The chain recombines TRBV18 with TRBJ2-3; the D call may be TRBD1 or TRBD2 (6 bases each). Trimming removed 0 bases at V and 0 bases at J, with 10 bases between. This CDR3 is built from 16 residues. CDR1 and CDR2 from the germline V gene are KGHSH and LQKENI. Filled out from reference TRBV18 and TRBJ2-3, the complete variable domain reads NAGVMQNPRHLVRRRGQEARLRCSPMKGHSHVYWYRQLPEEGLKFMVYLQKENIIDESGMPKERFSAEFPKEGPSILRIQQVVRGDSAAYFCASSPPGGQSTDTQYFGPGTRLTVL.

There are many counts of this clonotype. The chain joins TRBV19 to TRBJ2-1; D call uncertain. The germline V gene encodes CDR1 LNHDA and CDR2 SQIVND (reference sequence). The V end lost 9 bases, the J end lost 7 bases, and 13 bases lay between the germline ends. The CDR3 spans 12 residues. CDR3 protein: CARCLGWNEQFF. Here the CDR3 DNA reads TGTGCCAGGTGTTTGGGGTGGAATGAGCAGTTCTTC.

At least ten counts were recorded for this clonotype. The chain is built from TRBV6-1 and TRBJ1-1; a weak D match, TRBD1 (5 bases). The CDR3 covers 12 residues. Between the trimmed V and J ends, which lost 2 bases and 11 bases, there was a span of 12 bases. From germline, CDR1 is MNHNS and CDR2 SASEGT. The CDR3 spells CASSEYTGTAFF. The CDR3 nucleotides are TGTGCCAGCAGTGAATATACGGGGACGGCTTTCTTT.

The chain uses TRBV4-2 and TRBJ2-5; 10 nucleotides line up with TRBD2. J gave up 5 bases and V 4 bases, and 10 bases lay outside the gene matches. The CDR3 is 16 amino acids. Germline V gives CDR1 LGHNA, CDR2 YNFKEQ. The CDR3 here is CASSPKSSGRVETQYF. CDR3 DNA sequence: TGTGCCAGCAGCCCTAAGTCCAGCGGGAGGGTGGAGACCCAGTACTTC.

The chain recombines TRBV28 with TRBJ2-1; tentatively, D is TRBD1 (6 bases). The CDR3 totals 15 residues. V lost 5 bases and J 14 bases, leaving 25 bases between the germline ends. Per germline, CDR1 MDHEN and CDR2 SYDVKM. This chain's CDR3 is CASSPGLGKGGEEFF. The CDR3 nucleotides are TGTGCCAGCAGTCCCGGACTGGGAAAAGGGGGTGAAGAGTTCTTC.